This entry lists 24 T cell receptor beta chains sequenced from one sample in a study of shared T cell receptors in the human thymus. Assay used: immunoSEQ multiplex PCR; TCRdb lists only in-frame clones, some missing. The repertoire consists of some 640,000 clones, with over 75% occurring once and the leading ten covering about 0.0094%. This sample also belongs to another study, concerning human thymus T cells.

Sequenced sample: thymocytes. These receptors originate from a boy in the first two years of life with a congenital heart defect.

This chain uses TRBV28 with TRBJ2-7; D perhaps matches TRBD2 (6 bases). V lost 6 bases to trimming and J lost 0 bases, with 18 bases between them. The CDR3 runs to 16 residues. Germline values: CDR1 MDHEN, CDR2 SYDVKM. CDR3 sequence (DNA): TGTGCCAGCAGCCCAGAATTCATCGGGAGCTCCTACGAGCAGTACTTC. Its translation: CASSPEFIGSSYEQYF.

This chain connects TRBV5-6 to TRBJ1-6; D is possibly TRBD1 (5 bases). The V end was cut by 6 bases, the J end by 4 bases, with 14 bases between. This CDR3 region has 15 residues. The germline CDR1 and CDR2 sequences are SGHDT and YYEEEE. CDR3: CASTNWRGYNSPLHF. The CDR3 DNA reads as TGTGCCAGCACTAATTGGAGGGGTTATAATTCACCCCTCCACTTT.

The chain carries TRBV5-6 and TRBJ1-1; 12 positions match TRBD1. This CDR3 spans 16 amino acids. V was pared by 3 bases and J by 5 bases, with 8 bases of the junction left unmatched. Germline CDR1 is SGHDT and CDR2 is YYEEEE. In DNA, the CDR3 is TGTGCCAGCAGCTGCCGGGACAGGGGGCTTGTGACTGAAGCTTTCTTT. Protein product: CASSCRDRGLVTEAFF.

The genes are TRBV21-1 and TRBJ2-7; no DNA check was done on the table's D call, TRBD2. TRBV21-1 is noted as a pseudogene. CDR3 size: 18 residues. The CDR3 here is CASSLRSGSGQTNYEQYF. The CDR3 DNA reads as TGTGCCAGCAGCTTAAGGAGCGGGTCGGGCCAGACCAACTACGAGCAGTACTTC.

This clone was seen only a few times. The chain has TRBV5-4 and TRBJ2-1, with 8 bases that match TRBD2. The CDR3 length is 17 residues. J lost 4 bases, V lost 4 bases, and 13 bases had no gene match. From germline, CDR1 is SGHNT and CDR2 YYREEE (reference sequence). The CDR3 loop reads CASSKGSGGREYNEQFF. The CDR3, as DNA: TGTGCCAGCAGCAAGGGTTCGGGGGGGAGAGAATACAATGAGCAGTTCTTC.

The rearrangement links TRBV10-3 to TRBJ2-7, with TRBD2 matching over 11 bases. With V trimmed by 5 bases and J by 7 bases, 7 bases remained unmatched. The CDR3 extends over 14 amino acids. The V gene's germline CDR1 is ENHRY and CDR2 SYGVKD. CDR3 sequence reads: CAISRLAGKDEQYF. For the CDR3, the DNA is TGTGCCATCAGTCGACTAGCGGGAAAGGATGAGCAGTACTTC.

This clone was seen more than once but under ten times. The rearrangement joins TRBV28 to TRBJ2-3; weak D call: TRBD2 (7 bases). Germline V gene lookup returns CDR1 MDHEN and CDR2 SYDVKM. V was trimmed by 6 bases and J by 5 bases, leaving 15 bases between them. There are 14 residues in the CDR3. CDR3 nucleotides: TGTGCCAGCAGGCACGGGGGGCCGGGAGATACGCAGTATTTT. Its protein product is CASRHGGPGDTQYF.

CDR3 sequence: CASSTNLYRGQTYEQYF. The DNA of the CDR3 is TGTGCCAGCAGCACAAATCTCTACAGGGGGCAGACCTACGAGCAGTACTTC. The rearrangement links TRBV5-6 to TRBJ2-5; 9 bases align to TRBD1. The J call is uncertain, as TRBJ2-7 better fits the DNA end. CDR1 is SGHDT and CDR2 is YYEEEE in the germline V gene. The CDR3 has 17 residues.

The chain employs TRBV5-8 and TRBJ2-7; perhaps TRBD1 as D (5 bases). The CDR3 sequence is 12 residues long. V lost 4 bases and J lost 9, with 14 bases in between. From germline, CDR1 is SGHTS and CDR2 YDEGEE. The CDR3, as DNA: TGTGCCAGCAGCACAGGAGACCAGGCGCAGTACTTC. Its translation is CASSTGDQAQYF.

The V and J genes are TRBV6-1 and TRBJ2-7, with 9 positions matching TRBD1. Trimming at V came to 0 bases and at J to 0 bases, leaving 3 bases not matched to a gene. The CDR3 is 16 residues long. The germline gives CDR1 MNHNS, CDR2 SASEGT. For the CDR3, the DNA is TGTGCCAGCAGTGAAGCGTGGGGACAGGGCTCCTACGAGCAGTACTTC. This translates into CASSEAWGQGSYEQYF.

The chain joins TRBV5-1 to TRBJ1-6; TRBD1 aligns across 7 bases. V lost 0 bases, J lost 14 bases, and 5 bases stayed unmatched. Germline V gives CDR1 SGHRS, CDR2 YFSETQ. The length of the CDR3 is 13 residues. The CDR3 DNA reads TGCGCCAGCAGCTTGGACAGGGGTGGAACCCTCCACTTT. It translates to CASSLDRGGTLHF.

This chain uses TRBV28 with TRBJ1-6; 7 bases agree with TRBD1. The CDR3 spans 18 residues. V shed 11 bases, J shed 0 bases, and the junction held 16 bases outside the gene matches. CDR1 and CDR2 from the germline V gene are MDHEN and SYDVKM. The CDR3 DNA sequence: TGTGCCGAGGTGGCAGGGGGACAGAAAAGCTCCTATAATTCACCCCTCCACTTT. Translated, it gives CAEVAGGQKSSYNSPLHF.

V is TRBV27 and J is TRBJ2-7; unclear D gene. In germline, CDR1 is MNHEY, CDR2 SMNVEV (reference sequence). The CDR3 is 15 residues long. Trimming took off 5 bases at V and 6 bases at J, with 20 bases between the two ends. For the CDR3, the DNA is TGTGCCAGCAGTCCCAAAAAGAGACAATCTACCGAGCAGTACTTC. Its protein product is CASSPKKRQSTEQYF.

The rearrangement joins TRBV12-2 to TRBJ2-3; the table's D gene call, TRBD2, was not cross checked with the DNA. TRBV12-2 is described as a pseudogene. The CDR3 loop spans 19 amino acids. The DNA for the CDR3 is TGTGCAAGTCGCTTGGGGTCCGGGACTATGTGGCGGGTGATCGATACGCAGTATTTT. This codes for CASRLGSGTMWRVIDTQYF.

J is TRBJ2-3 and V is TRBV7-2; TRBD2 aligns across 12 bases. Germline V gene lookup returns CDR1 SGHTA and CDR2 FQGNSA. After removal of 1 base from V and 1 base from J, the junction contained 3 bases not matched to a gene. This CDR3 is 17 amino acids long. The CDR3 here is CASSLGASGGGTDTQYF. The CDR3 DNA is TGTGCCAGCAGCTTAGGGGCTAGCGGGGGGGGCACAGATACGCAGTATTTT.

This rearrangement joins TRBV6-5 to TRBJ2-5, with 8 bases identical to TRBD2. The J call may be faulty, since TRBJ2-7 better matches the DNA end. Germline V lookup: CDR1 MNHEY, CDR2 SVGAGI. The CDR3 totals 16 residues. The CDR3 sequence: CASSYGGPAGVGEQYF. DNA of the CDR3: TGTGCCAGCAGTTACGGAGGACCAGCGGGGGTAGGCGAGCAGTACTTC.

The chain uses TRBV15 and TRBJ2-3; 10 nucleotides line up with TRBD2. V dropped 0 bases and J dropped 2; count of bases not matched to a gene: 14. The CDR3 covers 20 residues. Germline V gene data show CDR1 as LNHNV and CDR2 as YYDKDF (reference sequence). CDR3 region: CATSREFGLADKLNTDTQYF. Here the CDR3 DNA reads TGTGCCACCAGCAGAGAATTCGGACTAGCGGACAAATTGAACACAGATACGCAGTATTTT.

The chain has TRBV4-3 and TRBJ1-6; 7 bases map to TRBD1. The CDR3 consists of 19 residues. J lost 3 bases, V lost 0 bases, and 11 bases had no gene match. Germline assignment: CDR1 LGHNA and CDR2 YSLEER. CDR3 bases: TGCGCCAGCAGCCAAGAAAGTTGGAGGCAGGGGGACTATAATTCACCCCTCCACTTT. This sequence encodes CASSQESWRQGDYNSPLHF.

The CDR3 DNA reads TGTGCCAGTAATGGAGGGTCCTACAATGAGCAGTTCTTC. This sequence encodes CASNGGSYNEQFF. This rearrangement joins TRBV19 to TRBJ2-1, with D possibly TRBD2 on 6 matching bases. CDR1 is LNHDA, CDR2 SQIVND, per germline (reference sequence). The CDR3 runs to 13 residues. Trimming cost V 7 bases and J 1 base, with 8 bases left between them.

The chain uses TRBV6-1 and TRBJ1-5; no clear D. This CDR3 spans 17 amino acids. Germline V CDR1 and CDR2: MNHNS, SASEGT. V lost 0 bases, J lost 2 bases, and 14 bases lay in between. This CDR3 is CASSEALRGLGNQPQHF. The CDR3 bases are TGTGCCAGCAGTGAAGCGCTTCGAGGGCTAGGCAATCAGCCCCAGCATTTT.

V gene TRBV10-3 combines with J gene TRBJ1-1, with D possibly TRBD1 on 5 matching bases. With 4 bases removed from V and 3 bases from J, the gap between germline ends came to 15 bases. The CDR3 is 15 amino acids. The germline gives CDR1 ENHRY, CDR2 SYGVKD. The DNA for the CDR3 is TGTGCCATCAGTGGTTCGGGGGGAAGGTACACTGAAGCTTTCTTT. Protein sequence: CAISGSGGRYTEAFF.

The V call is TRBV4-2, the J call TRBJ1-1, with D possibly TRBD1 on 6 matching bases. V was pared by 2 bases and J by 0 bases, with 19 bases between. Germline V lookup: CDR1 LGHNA, CDR2 YNFKEQ. The CDR3 runs 18 residues. DNA of the CDR3: TGTGCCAGCAGCCAACGAACCGACAGGAGACTCATGAACACTGAAGCTTTCTTT. Protein: CASSQRTDRRLMNTEAFF.

About this clone itself: The sample holds other DNA sequences that translate to the same CDR3. The chain is built from TRBV2 and TRBJ2-7, with D possibly being TRBD2 (6 bases). Germline assignment: CDR1 SNHLY and CDR2 FYNNEI. The CDR3 consists of 19 residues. V gave up 3 bases and J gave up 1 base, with 25 bases separating them. The CDR3 loop is CASSDPKDPSLRGSYEQYF. CDR3 coding DNA: TGTGCCAGCAGTGACCCCAAGGACCCCTCCTTGCGGGGATCCTACGAGCAGTACTTC.

The table lists this clone with a count of one. This chain connects TRBV27 to TRBJ1-4; tentatively, D is TRBD1 (6 bases). Germline V gene lookup returns CDR1 MNHEY and CDR2 SMNVEV (reference sequence). The length of the CDR3 is 15 residues. V lost 3 bases, J lost 4 bases, and 12 bases lay in between. The CDR3 DNA reads as TGTGCCAGCAGTTTCATATTCAGGGGTAATGAAAAACTGTTTTTT. This gives the protein CASSFIFRGNEKLFF.